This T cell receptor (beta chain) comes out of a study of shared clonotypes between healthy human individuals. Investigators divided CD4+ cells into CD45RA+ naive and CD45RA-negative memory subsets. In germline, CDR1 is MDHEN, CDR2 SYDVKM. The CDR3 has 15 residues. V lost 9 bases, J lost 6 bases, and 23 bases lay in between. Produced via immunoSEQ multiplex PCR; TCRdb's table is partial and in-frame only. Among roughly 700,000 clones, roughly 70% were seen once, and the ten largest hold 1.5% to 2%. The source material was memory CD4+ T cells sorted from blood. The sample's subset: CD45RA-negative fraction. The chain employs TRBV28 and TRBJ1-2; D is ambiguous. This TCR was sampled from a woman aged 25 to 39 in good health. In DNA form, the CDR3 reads TGTGCCAGTTGGTCGGCCCACCGACGGGGAAATGGCTACACCTTC. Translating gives CASWSAHRRGNGYTF.